This TCR beta chain came from a study of OX40 agonist ivuxolimab in advanced cancers. The V end lost 2 bases, the J end lost 8 bases, and 6 bases lay between the germline ends. The CDR3 extends over 12 amino acids. The germline V gene has CDR1 MNHEY and CDR2 SVGAGI. Profiling relied on immunoSEQ multiplex PCR, and the TCRdb table lists in-frame clones only, not all of them. This table holds about 64,000 clones, roughly 80% found once. The sequence derives from an adult with an advanced solid tumor such as melanoma, head and neck, liver or kidney cancer. The sequenced sample was CD4+ or CD8+ T cells sorted from blood, obtained in a trial of the OX40 agonist ivuxolimab. The rearrangement uses TRBV6-5 and TRBJ1-4, with D hard to call. The CDR3 sequence: CASSYDGEKLFF. CDR3 DNA: TGTGCCAGCAGTTACGACGGAGAAAAACTGTTTTTT.